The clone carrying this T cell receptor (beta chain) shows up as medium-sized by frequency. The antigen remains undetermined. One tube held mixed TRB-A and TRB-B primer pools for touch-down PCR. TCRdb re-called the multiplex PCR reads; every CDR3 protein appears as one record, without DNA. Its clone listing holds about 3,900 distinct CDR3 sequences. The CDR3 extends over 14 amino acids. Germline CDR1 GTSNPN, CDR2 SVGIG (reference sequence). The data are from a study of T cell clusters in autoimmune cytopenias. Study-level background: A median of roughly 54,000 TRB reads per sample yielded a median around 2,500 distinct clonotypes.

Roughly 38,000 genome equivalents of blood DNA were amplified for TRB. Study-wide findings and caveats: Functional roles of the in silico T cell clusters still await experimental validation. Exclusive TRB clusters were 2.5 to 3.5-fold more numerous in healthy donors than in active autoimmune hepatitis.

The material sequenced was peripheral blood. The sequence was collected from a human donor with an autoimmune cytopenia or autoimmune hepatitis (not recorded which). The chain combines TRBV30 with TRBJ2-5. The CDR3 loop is CAWSVVLEQETQYF.